This T cell receptor (beta chain) emerged from a study of cytomegalovirus exposure and HLA in healthy donors. General observations from the study: It was found in a later analysis that first-cohort TCR clusters tended to co-occur in the approximately 130 validation repertoires.

Assay: immunoSEQ multiplex PCR; the TCRdb copy retains only in-frame clones and omits some. The sample shows about 64,000 clones, approximately 90% of them seen only once. For this clone: No antigen is known for it.

The source is a young woman in good health and CMV-seronegative. Material for sequencing was PBMCs.

The CDR3 sequence: CASSYSFRYYEQYF. The CDR3 nucleotides read TGTGCCAGCAGTTACTCGTTCCGTTACTACGAGCAGTACTTC. The chain links TRBV6-5 to TRBJ2-7; D unresolved. Germline V lookup: CDR1 MNHEY, CDR2 SVGAGI. This CDR3 comprises 14 residues. Deletions cut 0 bases from V and 3 bases from J, with 9 bases between.